The sample holds many counts of the clone carrying this T cell receptor (beta chain). What it binds is not known. The entry originates in a study of T-cell reconstitution after alpha-beta-depleted transplantation in children. Study-level points and caveats: After one year, T-cell counts and TCRbeta diversity mostly came from new T cells. Several patients had high TCRbeta diversity at day 60; it came from surviving recipient T cells and thymic progenitors. In patients about two months after transplant, alpha-beta T cells reportedly arose from several hundred expanded graft clones.

Researchers prepared the TCRbeta library using unique molecular identifiers, the study reports. TCRdb called the PCR reads again in MiXCR, with one record for every CDR3 protein. This sample has roughly 670,000 distinct CDR3 sequences, with about 12% found just once. The receptor was isolated from a girl aged 2 to 9 with congenital amegakaryocytic thrombocytopenia, due to receive a stem cell transplant. The sample was PBMCs, taken before TCRalphabeta/CD19-depleted stem cell transplant.

CDR3 nucleotide sequence: TGCAGCGTTGAAATCCCCGACCTGGGCTCCTACGAGCAGTACTTC. Amino acids: CSVEIPDLGSYEQYF. J is TRBJ2-7 and V is TRBV29-1; the D is unclear. The V gene lost 2 bases and the J gene lost 0 bases, with 14 bases spanning the gap. From germline, CDR1 is SQVTM and CDR2 ANQGSEA. This CDR3 has 15 amino acids.